The source of this TCR beta chain is a study of CD8+CD57+ T cells in acquired aplastic anemia. Patients selected for sequencing had displayed CD8+CD57+ cell expansion by flow cytometry. Many counts were recorded for this clonotype. Using genomic DNA as the template, TCR beta VDJ and CDR3 profiling was carried out. MiXCR, run by TCRdb on the reads, gives a single entry per CDR3 protein. This sample has around 50,000 distinct CDR3 sequences; about 56% occur once, and the top ten carry roughly 15%. Sequencing used sorted CD4+, CD8+, or CD8+CD57+ T cells (not recorded which) from PBMCs. The receptor was isolated from a human donor with aplastic anemia.

In DNA form, the CDR3 reads TGTGCCAGCAGCTCGCAGGATAACACCGGGGAGCTGTTTTTT. Translation: CASSSQDNTGELFF. This chain uses TRBV7-9 with TRBJ2-2; no clear D. The CDR3 length is 14 residues. V was clipped by 4 bases and J by 2 bases, with 8 bases between them. CDR1 and CDR2 from the germline V gene are SEHNR and FQNEAQ (reference sequence).